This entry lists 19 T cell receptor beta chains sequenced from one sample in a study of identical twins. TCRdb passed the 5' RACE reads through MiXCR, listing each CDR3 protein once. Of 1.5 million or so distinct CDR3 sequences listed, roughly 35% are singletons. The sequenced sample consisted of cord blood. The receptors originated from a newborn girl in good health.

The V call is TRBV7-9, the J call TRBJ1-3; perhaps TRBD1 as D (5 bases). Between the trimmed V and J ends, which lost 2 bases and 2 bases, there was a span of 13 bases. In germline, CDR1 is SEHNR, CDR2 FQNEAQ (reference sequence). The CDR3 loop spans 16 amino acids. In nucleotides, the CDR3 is TGTGCCAGCAGCTTAACCGGGACGGGACCTGGAAACACCATATATTTT. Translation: CASSLTGTGPGNTIYF.

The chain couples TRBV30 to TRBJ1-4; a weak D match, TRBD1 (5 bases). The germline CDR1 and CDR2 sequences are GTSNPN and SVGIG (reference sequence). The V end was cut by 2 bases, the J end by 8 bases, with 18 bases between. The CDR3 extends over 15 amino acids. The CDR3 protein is CAWSPGPSSNEKLFF. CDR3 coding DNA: TGTGCCTGGAGTCCAGGGCCCTCTTCGAACGAAAAACTGTTTTTT. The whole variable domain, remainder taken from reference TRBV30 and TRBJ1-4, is SQTIHQWPATLVQPVGSPLSLECTVEGTSNPNLYWYRQAAGRGLQLLFYSVGIGQISSEVPQNLSASRPQDRQFILSSKKLLLSDSGFYLCAWSPGPSSNEKLFFGSGTQLSVL.

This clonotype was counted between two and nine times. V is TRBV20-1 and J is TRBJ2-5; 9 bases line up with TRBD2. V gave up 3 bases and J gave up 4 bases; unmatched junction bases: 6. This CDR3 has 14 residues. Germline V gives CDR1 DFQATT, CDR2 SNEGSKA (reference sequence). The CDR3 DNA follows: TGCAGTGCTAGTTTACTAGCGGGCGGAGAGACCCAGTACTTC. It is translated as CSASLLAGGETQYF.

The CDR3 DNA sequence: TGTGCCAGCAGTTTATACTCACAGGGTCACACTGAAGCTTTCTTT. Its protein is CASSLYSQGHTEAFF. The chain employs TRBV28 and TRBJ1-1; maybe TRBD1 (6 bases). This CDR3 has 15 amino acids. Germline CDR1 reads MDHEN; CDR2 reads SYDVKM. V dropped 1 base and J dropped 3 bases, with 12 bases sitting between them.

The CDR3 region has the DNA TGTGCCAGCACCCTTGGGCAGCCCCAGCATTTT. It is translated as CASTLGQPQHF. V gene TRBV28 combines with J gene TRBJ1-5; no definite D call. The CDR3 covers 11 residues. Germline lookup yields CDR1 MDHEN and CDR2 SYDVKM. V was shortened by 7 bases and J by 7 bases, with 8 bases between the two germline ends.

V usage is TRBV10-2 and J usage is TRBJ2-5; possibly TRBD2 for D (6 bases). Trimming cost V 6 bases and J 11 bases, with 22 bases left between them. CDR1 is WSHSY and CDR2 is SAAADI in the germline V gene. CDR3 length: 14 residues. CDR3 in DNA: TGCGCCAGCAGCGACATAGGGACTTCTAATGAGCAGTACTTC. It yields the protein CASSDIGTSNEQYF.

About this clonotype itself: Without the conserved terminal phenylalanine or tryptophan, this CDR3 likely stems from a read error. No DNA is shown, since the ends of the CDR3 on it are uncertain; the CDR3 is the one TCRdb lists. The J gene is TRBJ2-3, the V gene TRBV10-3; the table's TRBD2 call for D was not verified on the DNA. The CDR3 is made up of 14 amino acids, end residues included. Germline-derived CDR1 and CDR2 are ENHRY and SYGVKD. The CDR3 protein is CAISGGLAGGPEYL.

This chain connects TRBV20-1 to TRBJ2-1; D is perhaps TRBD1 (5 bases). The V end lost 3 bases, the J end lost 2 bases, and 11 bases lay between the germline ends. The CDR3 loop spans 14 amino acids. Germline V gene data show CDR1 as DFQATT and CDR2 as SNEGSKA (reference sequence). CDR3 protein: CSASDSFTYNEQFF. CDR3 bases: TGCAGTGCTAGTGACAGCTTTACCTACAATGAGCAGTTCTTC.

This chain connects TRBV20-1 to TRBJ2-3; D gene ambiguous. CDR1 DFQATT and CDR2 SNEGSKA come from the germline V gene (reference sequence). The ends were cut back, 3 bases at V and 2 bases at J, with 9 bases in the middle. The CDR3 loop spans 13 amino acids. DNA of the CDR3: TGCAGTGCTAGTTCAAGGTTCACAGATACGCAGTATTTT. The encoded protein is CSASSRFTDTQYF.

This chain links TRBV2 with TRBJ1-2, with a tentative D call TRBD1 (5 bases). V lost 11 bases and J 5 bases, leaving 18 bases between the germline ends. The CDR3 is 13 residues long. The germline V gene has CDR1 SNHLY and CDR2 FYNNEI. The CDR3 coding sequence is TGTGCCGGACGGACAATCAAGAATTATGGCTACACCTTC. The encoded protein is CAGRTIKNYGYTF.

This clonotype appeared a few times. CDR3: CASSQEASGNNEQFF. CDR3 DNA sequence: TGTGCCAGCAGCCAAGAAGCTAGCGGAAACAATGAGCAGTTCTTC. The chain is built from TRBV3-1 and TRBJ2-1, with 7 bases aligning to TRBD2. The CDR3 sequence is 15 residues long. Germline-derived CDR1 and CDR2 are LGHDT and YNNKEL (reference sequence). With V trimmed by 0 bases and J by 5 bases, 4 bases remained unmatched.

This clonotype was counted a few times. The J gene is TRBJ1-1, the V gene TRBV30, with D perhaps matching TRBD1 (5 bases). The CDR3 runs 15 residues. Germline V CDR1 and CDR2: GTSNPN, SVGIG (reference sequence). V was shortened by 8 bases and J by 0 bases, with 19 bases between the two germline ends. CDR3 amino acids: CASLQPGRVNTEAFF. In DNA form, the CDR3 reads TGTGCCAGCCTTCAACCGGGACGGGTGAACACTGAAGCTTTCTTT.

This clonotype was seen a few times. The CDR3 bases are TGTGCCAGCAGCCAAGATCTGATGAGCTCCTACAATGAGCAGTTCTTC. Translation gives CASSQDLMSSYNEQFF. The rearrangement links TRBV3-1 to TRBJ2-1; D is uncertain. V was clipped by 0 bases and J by 0 bases, with 9 bases between them. The CDR3 extends over 16 amino acids. Germline CDR1 reads LGHDT; CDR2 reads YNNKEL (reference sequence).

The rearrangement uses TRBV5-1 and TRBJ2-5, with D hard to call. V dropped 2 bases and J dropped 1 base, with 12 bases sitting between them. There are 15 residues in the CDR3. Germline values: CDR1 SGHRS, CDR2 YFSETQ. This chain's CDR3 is CASSFSDLTQETQYF. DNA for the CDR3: TGCGCCAGCAGCTTCTCTGACTTGACCCAAGAGACCCAGTACTTC.

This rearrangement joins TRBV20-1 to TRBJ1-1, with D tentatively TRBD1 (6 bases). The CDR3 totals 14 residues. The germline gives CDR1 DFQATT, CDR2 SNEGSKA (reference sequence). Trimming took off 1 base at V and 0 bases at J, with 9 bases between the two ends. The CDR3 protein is CSARGGTMNTEAFF. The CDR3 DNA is TGCAGTGCTAGAGGGGGGACAATGAACACTGAAGCTTTCTTT.

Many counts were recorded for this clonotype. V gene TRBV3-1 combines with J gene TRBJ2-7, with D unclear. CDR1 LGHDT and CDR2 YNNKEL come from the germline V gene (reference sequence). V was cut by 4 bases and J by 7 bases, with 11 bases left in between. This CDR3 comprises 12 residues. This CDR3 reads CASSPILGEQYF. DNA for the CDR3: TGTGCCAGCAGCCCCATTCTGGGGGAGCAGTACTTC.

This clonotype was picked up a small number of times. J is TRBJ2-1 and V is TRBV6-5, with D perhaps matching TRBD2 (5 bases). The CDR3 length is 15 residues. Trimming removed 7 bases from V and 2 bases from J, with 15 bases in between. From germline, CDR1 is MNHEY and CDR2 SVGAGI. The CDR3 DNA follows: TGTGCCAGCAAAGGAACTAGTGCCCCCTACAATGAGCAGTTCTTC. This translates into CASKGTSAPYNEQFF.

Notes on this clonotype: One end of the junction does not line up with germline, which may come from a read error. The CDR3 DNA reads TGTGCCGGCAGTTCTGGACTAGCGATCAATGAGCAGTTCTTC. Its translation is CAGSSGLAINEQFF. The chain recombines TRBV27 with TRBJ2-1; 9 bases agree with TRBD2. The CDR3 is made up of 14 amino acids. Germline CDR1 MNHEY, CDR2 SMNVEV (reference sequence).

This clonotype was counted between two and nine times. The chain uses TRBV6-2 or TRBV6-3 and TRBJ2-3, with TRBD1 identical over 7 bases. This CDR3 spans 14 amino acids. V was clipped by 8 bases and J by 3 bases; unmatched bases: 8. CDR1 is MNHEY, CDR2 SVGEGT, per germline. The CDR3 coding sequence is TGTGCCAGCGGAAAGACAGGGCGGACAGATACGCAGTATTTT. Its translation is CASGKTGRTDTQYF.